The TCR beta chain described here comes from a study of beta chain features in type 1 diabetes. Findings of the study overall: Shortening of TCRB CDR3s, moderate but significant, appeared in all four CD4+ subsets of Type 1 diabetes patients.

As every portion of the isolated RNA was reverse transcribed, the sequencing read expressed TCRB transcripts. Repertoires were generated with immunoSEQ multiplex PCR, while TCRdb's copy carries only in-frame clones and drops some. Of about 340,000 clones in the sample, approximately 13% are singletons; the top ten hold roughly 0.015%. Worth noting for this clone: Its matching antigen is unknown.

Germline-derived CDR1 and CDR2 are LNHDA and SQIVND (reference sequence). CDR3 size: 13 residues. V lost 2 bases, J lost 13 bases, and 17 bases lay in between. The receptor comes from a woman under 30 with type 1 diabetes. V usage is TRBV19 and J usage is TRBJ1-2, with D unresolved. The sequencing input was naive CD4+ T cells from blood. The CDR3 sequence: CASSISTGVRSTF. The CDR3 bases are TGTGCCAGTAGTATATCGACCGGGGTAAGGAGCACCTTC.